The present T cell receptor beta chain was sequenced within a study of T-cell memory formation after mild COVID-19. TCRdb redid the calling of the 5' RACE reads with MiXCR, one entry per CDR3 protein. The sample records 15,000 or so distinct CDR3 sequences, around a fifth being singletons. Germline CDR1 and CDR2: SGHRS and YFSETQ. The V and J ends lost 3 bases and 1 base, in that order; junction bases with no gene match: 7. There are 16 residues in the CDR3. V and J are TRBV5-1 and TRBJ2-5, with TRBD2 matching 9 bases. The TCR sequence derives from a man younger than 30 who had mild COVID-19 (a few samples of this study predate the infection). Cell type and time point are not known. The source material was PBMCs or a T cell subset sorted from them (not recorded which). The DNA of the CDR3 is TGCGCCAGCAGCTACGGGCTAGCGGGGTCCCAAGAGACCCAGTACTTC. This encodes CASSYGLAGSQETQYF.